This T cell receptor beta chain came from a study of blood T cells in healthy people across ages. Study findings and constraints: Per million T cells, TCR beta diversity dropped about linearly as age rose.

This clonotype was seen a handful of times. The antigen is not known. The V gene lost 3 bases and the J gene lost 0 bases, with 9 bases spanning the gap. In germline, CDR1 is DFQATT, CDR2 SNEGSKA (reference sequence). This CDR3 is built from 14 residues. Through a sample-barcoded 5' primer and a J-beta primer mix, a second PCR was run for about 7 to 12 cycles. TCRdb reanalysed the 5' RACE reads using MiXCR and keeps one entry per CDR3 protein. The table lists about 1.6 million distinct CDR3 sequences, about 35% of them singletons. The TCR sequence derives from a woman aged 25-40 years in good health. The chain recombines TRBV20-1 with TRBJ2-1; tentative D call: TRBD2 (5 bases). Input material: blood. In nucleotides, the CDR3 is TGCAGTGCTAGTCCCGGGAACTCCTACAATGAGCAGTTCTTC. This codes for CSASPGNSYNEQFF.